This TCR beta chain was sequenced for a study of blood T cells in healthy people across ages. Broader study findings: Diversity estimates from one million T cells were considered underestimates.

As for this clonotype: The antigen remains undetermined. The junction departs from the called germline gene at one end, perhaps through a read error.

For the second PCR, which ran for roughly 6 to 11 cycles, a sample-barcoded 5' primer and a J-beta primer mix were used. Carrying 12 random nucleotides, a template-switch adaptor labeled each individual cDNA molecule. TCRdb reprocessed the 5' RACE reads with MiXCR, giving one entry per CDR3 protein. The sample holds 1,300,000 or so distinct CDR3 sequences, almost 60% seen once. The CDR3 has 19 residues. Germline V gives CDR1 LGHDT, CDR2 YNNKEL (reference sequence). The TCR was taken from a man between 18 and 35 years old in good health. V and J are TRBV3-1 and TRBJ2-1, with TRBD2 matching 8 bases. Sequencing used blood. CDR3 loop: CASSQGLAKLKSSYNERYF. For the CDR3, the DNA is TGTGCCAGCAGCCAAGGACTAGCGAAACTTAAGAGCTCCTACAATGAGCGGTACTTC.